This T cell receptor (beta chain) was documented in a study of shared clonotypes between healthy human individuals. CD45RO-negative cells were positively selected for CCR7, leaving out terminally differentiated effector memory CD45RA+ cells. The V and J ends lost 8 bases and 0 bases respectively, with 9 bases between them. The V gene's germline CDR1 is MNHEY and CDR2 SMNVEV (reference sequence). CDR3 length: 13 residues. Points from the study as a whole: In general, naive subsets displayed greater estimated richness than memory subsets did.

A word on this clone: What it binds is unknown.

TCRdb's copy holds only in-frame clones and misses some; the assay was immunoSEQ multiplex PCR. The data hold more than 2 million clones, with about 95% observed a single time. The chain carries TRBV27 and TRBJ2-3, with D uncertain. Sequences were obtained from naive CD8+ T cells sorted from blood. This TCR was sampled from a man younger than 30 in good health. The CDR3: CASGFKSTDTQYF. The CDR3 nucleotides read TGTGCCAGCGGCTTCAAAAGCACAGATACGCAGTATTTT.